This T cell receptor beta chain appears in the sequencing data of a study of CD8 T cells in ankylosing spondylitis. About this clonotype itself: Its target is unknown.

Trimming pared 5 bases from V and 10 bases from J, leaving 15 bases between. CDR3 length equals 13 residues. Germline loops: CDR1 SGHTA, CDR2 FQGNSA. General observations from the study: What seemed typical of ankylosing spondylitis blood was a TCR beta motif built from several highly homologous variants.

Using quantitative 5'-RACE with molecular barcodes, the authors made TCR beta libraries. TCRdb ran MiXCR on the 5' RACE reads and lists one entry per CDR3 protein. The sample records roughly 350,000 distinct CDR3 sequences, 7% to 9% being singletons. The TCR comes from a male donor with ankylosing spondylitis. The sequenced material came from blood, either unsorted or a sorted T cell fraction (not recorded which). V gene TRBV7-2 combines with J gene TRBJ2-1; perhaps TRBD2 as D (5 bases). CDR3 bases: TGTGCCAGCAGCCGACCTCGGCCGGGGGAGCAGTTCTTC. Translating it yields CASSRPRPGEQFF.